A selection of T cell receptor beta chains follows, all from one sample in a study of T cell responses to AZD1222 COVID-19 vaccine. The repertoire was sequenced with immunoSEQ multiplex PCR; TCRdb's copy has only in-frame clones and lacks some. Seen here are about 63,000 clones, 85% to 90% observed once, and the top ten hold approximately 19%. The specimen comprised peripheral blood, sampled on day 0 of AZD1222 vaccination. Receptors originate from an adult in good health. The CDR3 runs from the conserved cysteine through the conserved F or W. A D gene is named only where the DNA matches it firmly.

-,TRBV19,CASSMIEGISGANVLTF
-,TRBV28,CASSLSSKEQYF
-,TRBV27,CASSFLLGPQHF
-,TRBV2,CASSRAPSSYEQYF
TRBD2,TRBV19,CASSIVQRGPFEQYF
-,TRBV9,CASSSTDTQYF
TRBD1,TRBV3-1/TRBV3-2,CASSQGDSNTGELFF
-,TRBV27,CASRDGGFNQPQHF
-,TRBV7-2,CASSFSGQETQYF
-,TRBV24-1,CATSDSATGELFF
-,TRBV10-1,CASSRGGVPEGHGYTF
TRBD1,TRBV5-8,CASSSWTGGNSPLHF
-,TRBV19,CASSEQQGYEQYF
TRBD1,TRBV6-5,CASSRGQGDTEAFF
-,TRBV7-9,CASSLSSGTDNYEQYF
-,TRBV13,CASSARQYNEQFF
-,TRBV3-1/TRBV3-2,CASSQRTDGGELFF
-,TRBV9,CASSPRARADYGYTF
-,TRBV6-1,CASSYSLWVDTQYF
-,TRBV5-1,CASSLGATGYTEAFF
-,TRBV6-1,CASSERGIGELFF
TRBD1,TRBV5-1,CASSSQDRGYAETQYF
TRBD1,TRBV9,CASSVGQGANTEAFF
-,TRBV11-3,CASSPGREETEAFF